Below are 17 T cell receptor beta chains sequenced from a single sample in a study of blood T cell repertoires in COVID-19. Clones were sequenced by immunoSEQ multiplex PCR, and TCRdb holds only the in-frame ones, with some missing. The sample lists nearly 250,000 clones, approximately 90% occurring once. Sequenced input: PBMCs or T cells enriched from blood (not recorded which). These receptors all stem from a man aged 45 to 65 who had been exposed to COVID-19.

This clone was seen a single time. The J gene is TRBJ2-1, the V gene TRBV5-1, with 8 bases that match TRBD2. J lost 7 bases, V lost 7 bases, and 7 bases had no gene match. CDR3 length: 13 residues. CDR1 and CDR2 (germline): SGHRS, YFSETQ. The CDR3 DNA reads TGCGCCAGCTCACGGGAGGGCCTGAATGAGCAGTTCTTC. It yields the protein CASSREGLNEQFF.

The chain employs TRBV6-5 and TRBJ2-1, with 12 positions matching TRBD1. V was clipped by 6 bases and J by 7 bases; unmatched bases: 7. Per the germline V gene, CDR1 is MNHEY and CDR2 is SVGAGI. This CDR3 spans 15 amino acids. CDR3: CASRGGQGAPNEQFF. The CDR3 DNA reads TGTGCCAGCAGGGGGGGACAGGGGGCCCCAAATGAGCAGTTCTTC.

The chain employs TRBV29-1 and TRBJ1-2; tentatively, D is TRBD1 (5 bases). Germline values: CDR1 SQVTM, CDR2 ANQGSEA. This CDR3 has 15 amino acids. V lost 0 bases and J lost 5, with 16 bases in between. CDR3: CSVEDFAGRVYGYTF. CDR3 DNA: TGCAGCGTTGAAGATTTCGCAGGCAGGGTGTATGGCTACACCTTC.

As to this clone: The junction shows a germline mismatch at one end, possibly a read error. V and J are TRBV25-1 and TRBJ2-5, with 8 nucleotides matching TRBD1. This CDR3 region has 14 residues. CDR1 MGHDK and CDR2 SYGVNS come from the germline V gene. CDR3 protein: CASSEGQDQETQYF. CDR3 DNA sequence: TGTGCCAGCAGTGAGGGACAGGACCAGGAGACCCAGTACTTC. Full variable domain (rest looked up from reference TRBV25-1 and TRBJ2-5): EADIYQTPRYLVIGTGKKITLECSQTMGHDKMYWYQQDPGMELHLIHYSYGVNSTEKGDLSSESTVSRIRTEHFPLTLESARPSHTSQYLCASSEGQDQETQYFGPGTRLLVL.

The genes are TRBV3-1 (or the pseudogene TRBV3-2) and TRBJ2-3, with D possibly matching TRBD2 (7 bases). In germline, CDR1 is LGHDT, CDR2 YNNKEL (reference sequence). Trimming pared 4 bases from V and 1 base from J, leaving 18 bases between. The CDR3 runs to 17 residues. The CDR3 loop reads CASSLLGGGTGTDTQYF. For the CDR3, the DNA is TGTGCCAGCAGCCTCCTGGGAGGGGGGACGGGCACAGATACGCAGTATTTT.

The V gene is TRBV28, the J gene TRBJ1-2; tentatively, D is TRBD1 (6 bases). The CDR3 runs to 16 residues. The germline V and J ends were trimmed by 4 bases and 1 base, with 16 bases remaining between them. The germline V gene has CDR1 MDHEN and CDR2 SYDVKM. CDR3 sequence reads: CASSSGQRLYNYGYTF. In DNA form, the CDR3 reads TGTGCCAGCAGTTCCGGACAGCGACTATATAACTATGGCTACACCTTC.

This clone was counted between two and nine times. The rearrangement uses TRBV5-1 and TRBJ2-2, with TRBD2 matching 7 bases. The V gene's germline CDR1 is SGHRS and CDR2 YFSETQ. The CDR3 contains 17 residues. V lost 4 bases and J lost 4; bases outside the gene matches: 13. Here the CDR3 DNA reads TGCGCCAGCAGCCCTCAGACTAGCCCGAGGGGCACCGGGGAGCTGTTTTTT. Amino acid sequence: CASSPQTSPRGTGELFF.

J is TRBJ1-2 and V is TRBV24-1, with D possibly TRBD1 on 5 matching bases. Between the trimmed V and J ends, which lost 6 bases and 7 bases, there was a span of 11 bases. The germline V gene has CDR1 KGHDR and CDR2 SFDVKD. This CDR3 is 12 amino acids long. The CDR3 DNA reads TGTGCCACCAGTCGCGGGGGTGCTGGCTACACCTTC. It is translated as CATSRGGAGYTF.

Note on this clone: Other DNA sequences in the same sample also yield this CDR3. The rearrangement joins TRBV7-8 to TRBJ1-1; the D is unclear. The germline CDR1 and CDR2 sequences are SGHVS and FQNEAQ. The CDR3 is 13 residues long. The V end lost 5 bases, the J end lost 0 bases, and 7 bases lay between the germline ends. In DNA form, the CDR3 reads TGTGCCAGCAGCGGTCAGTTGAACACTGAAGCTTTCTTT. Amino acids: CASSGQLNTEAFF.

The V call is TRBV20-1, the J call TRBJ2-1; 9 positions agree with TRBD2. Germline V gives CDR1 DFQATT, CDR2 SNEGSKA (reference sequence). V lost 3 bases to trimming and J lost 5 bases; unmatched junction nucleotides: 2. There are 13 residues in the CDR3. The CDR3 is CSASRLADNEQFF. The CDR3 region has the DNA TGCAGTGCTAGTAGACTAGCGGACAATGAGCAGTTCTTC.

The chain recombines TRBV5-1 with TRBJ1-1; D unclear. Trimming removed 0 bases at V and 0 bases at J, with 6 bases between. In germline, CDR1 is SGHRS, CDR2 YFSETQ. This CDR3 region has 14 residues. CDR3 sequence: CASSLDPMNTEAFF. The CDR3 DNA sequence: TGCGCCAGCAGCTTGGATCCTATGAACACTGAAGCTTTCTTT.

The rearrangement joins TRBV5-1 to TRBJ2-1; 8 bases fit TRBD1. With 4 bases clipped from V and 4 bases from J, the junction kept 10 bases outside the gene matches. The CDR3 runs to 16 residues. Germline loops: CDR1 SGHRS, CDR2 YFSETQ. CDR3 in amino acids: CASSPFQGAIYNEQFF. CDR3 coding DNA: TGCGCCAGCAGCCCATTCCAGGGGGCGATTTACAATGAGCAGTTCTTC. Full variable domain (remainder filled in from reference TRBV5-1 and TRBJ2-1): KAGVTQTPRYLIKTRGQQVTLSCSPISGHRSVSWYQQTPGQGLQFLFEYFSETQRNKGNFPGRFSGRQFSNSRSEMNVSTLELGDSALYLCASSPFQGAIYNEQFFGPGTRLTVL.

This chain joins TRBV5-1 and TRBJ1-2, with a possible D match to TRBD1 (6 bases). The CDR3 has 13 amino acids. Trimming stripped 4 bases from V and 5 bases from J, with 12 bases between. The germline V gene has CDR1 SGHRS and CDR2 YFSETQ. CDR3 nucleotide sequence: TGCGCCAGCAGCAGGGGGATACCGTATGGCTACACCTTC. It translates to CASSRGIPYGYTF.

The rearrangement links TRBV4-1 to TRBJ2-5; TRBD2 agrees at 9 bases. CDR1 and CDR2 (germline): MGHRA, YSYEKL. V was pared by 1 base and J by 1 base, with 10 bases of the junction left unmatched. The CDR3 length is 18 residues. The CDR3 region has the DNA TGCGCCAGCAGCCAAGCCACTAGCGGGTTTTTAATCCAAGAGACCCAGTACTTC. It is translated as CASSQATSGFLIQETQYF.

The gene calls are TRBV5-1 and TRBJ1-4; 7 nucleotides match TRBD1. V lost 4 bases to trimming and J lost 0 bases; unmatched junction nucleotides: 6. The CDR3 consists of 16 residues. Germline V lookup: CDR1 SGHRS, CDR2 YFSETQ. The CDR3: CASSVGTVATNEKLFF. Here the CDR3 DNA reads TGCGCCAGCAGCGTGGGGACAGTCGCAACTAATGAAAAACTGTTTTTT.

The V gene is TRBV6-5, the J gene TRBJ2-1; 7 nucleotides match TRBD2. The CDR3 contains 14 residues. The germline V gene encodes CDR1 MNHEY and CDR2 SVGAGI. Losses at the gene ends were 9 bases for V and 2 bases for J; bases not matched to a gene: 7. CDR3 amino acids: CASTASGTYNEQFF. The CDR3 coding sequence is TGTGCCAGTACCGCTAGCGGTACCTACAATGAGCAGTTCTTC.

J is TRBJ2-2 and V is TRBV5-1, with TRBD1 as a possible D gene (6 bases). Germline CDR1 is SGHRS and CDR2 is YFSETQ. This CDR3 is built from 15 residues. V dropped 5 bases and J dropped 1 base, with 12 bases sitting between them. CDR3 sequence reads: CASSRIGGNTGELFF. The CDR3 DNA follows: TGCGCCAGCAGTCGTATAGGGGGGAACACCGGGGAGCTGTTTTTT.